A selection of T cell receptor beta chains follows, all from one sample in a study of CD8+ T cells in alopecia areata. Profiling relied on immunoSEQ multiplex PCR, and the TCRdb table lists in-frame clones only, not all of them. This sample has around 190,000 clones; 60% occur once, and the top ten carry 1%. The source material was CD4+ T cells sorted from blood, sampled at week 24, from a patient treated with tofacitinib. All receptors come from a human donor with alopecia areata. The CDR3 runs from the conserved cysteine through the conserved F or W.

v_call: TRBV6-1
j_call: TRBJ1-2
cdr3_aa: CASTPRVRVDGYTF

v_call: TRBV30
j_call: TRBJ1-6
cdr3_aa: CAWSALGGTNSPLHF

v_call: TRBV11-2
j_call: TRBJ1-5
cdr3_aa: CASSLGFPPQHF

v_call: TRBV29-1
j_call: TRBJ2-2
cdr3_aa: CSVGGLLTGELFF

v_call: TRBV5-4
j_call: TRBJ2-2
cdr3_aa: CASSSPAGPGELFF

v_call: TRBV29-1
j_call: TRBJ1-1
cdr3_aa: CSVETRMNTEAFF

v_call: TRBV7-2
j_call: TRBJ1-2
cdr3_aa: CASSPRTVGYGYTF

v_call: TRBV4-3
j_call: TRBJ1-4
cdr3_aa: CASSRSRGLSEKLFF

v_call: TRBV30
j_call: TRBJ1-1
cdr3_aa: CAAVNTEAFF

v_call: TRBV30
j_call: TRBJ2-1
cdr3_aa: CAWSVNEQFF

v_call: TRBV6-6
j_call: TRBJ1-1
cdr3_aa: CASSSEGAKSHTEAFF

v_call: TRBV29-1
j_call: TRBJ2-1
cdr3_aa: CSAHRDSHTYNEQFF

v_call: TRBV19
j_call: TRBJ2-2
cdr3_aa: CASSRQGGIGELFF

v_call: TRBV11-2
j_call: TRBJ1-2
cdr3_aa: CASSSTGIGYTF

v_call: TRBV7-2
j_call: TRBJ2-7
cdr3_aa: CASSSVAGEEQYF

v_call: TRBV30
j_call: TRBJ1-1
cdr3_aa: CAWSVLGGNTEAFF

v_call: TRBV6-5
j_call: TRBJ2-3
cdr3_aa: CASSYGQTSTDTQYF

v_call: TRBV7-2
j_call: TRBJ2-2
cdr3_aa: CASSLAATSGGNDGELFF

v_call: TRBV5-1
j_call: TRBJ2-1
cdr3_aa: CASSEGDWNYNEQFF

v_call: TRBV5-1
j_call: TRBJ2-7
cdr3_aa: CASGDPSSSYEQYF

v_call: TRBV30
j_call: TRBJ2-2
cdr3_aa: CAWSLLPNTGELFF

v_call: TRBV29-1
j_call: TRBJ1-1
cdr3_aa: CSVGLYTEAFF

v_call: TRBV30
j_call: TRBJ1-5
cdr3_aa: CAWSASDNQPQHF

v_call: TRBV5-8
j_call: TRBJ2-4
cdr3_aa: CASSLIRDRGGIQYF

v_call: TRBV5-1
j_call: TRBJ2-1
cdr3_aa: CASSPIVRSGGNNEQFF

v_call: TRBV27
j_call: TRBJ2-1
cdr3_aa: CASSLLVQGKSEQFF

v_call: TRBV4-3
j_call: TRBJ2-7
cdr3_aa: CASSQTWGADYEQYF

v_call: TRBV7-9
j_call: TRBJ1-1
cdr3_aa: CASSATGGAEAFF

v_call: TRBV6-5
j_call: TRBJ2-3
cdr3_aa: CASSYGTAGVTDTQYF

v_call: TRBV25-1
j_call: TRBJ1-2
cdr3_aa: CASSDAVLGGYTF

v_call: TRBV30
j_call: TRBJ1-1
cdr3_aa: CAWDRMNTEAFF

v_call: TRBV5-1
j_call: TRBJ1-1
cdr3_aa: CASSLGQDYTEAFF